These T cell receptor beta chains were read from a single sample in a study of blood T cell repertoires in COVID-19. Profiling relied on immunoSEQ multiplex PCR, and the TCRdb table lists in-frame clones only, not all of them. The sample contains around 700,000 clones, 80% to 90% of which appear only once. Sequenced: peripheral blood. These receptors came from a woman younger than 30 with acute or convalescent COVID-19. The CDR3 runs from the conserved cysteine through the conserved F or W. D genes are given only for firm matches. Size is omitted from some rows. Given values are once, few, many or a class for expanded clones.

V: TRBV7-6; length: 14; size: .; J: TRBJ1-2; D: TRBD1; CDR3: CASSLAGGADGYTF; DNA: TGTGCCAGCAGCTTAGCAGGGGGCGCAGACGGCTACACCTTC
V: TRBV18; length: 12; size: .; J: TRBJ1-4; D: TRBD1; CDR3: CASSGDSEKLFF; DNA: TGTGCCAGCTCAGGGGACAGTGAAAAACTGTTTTTT
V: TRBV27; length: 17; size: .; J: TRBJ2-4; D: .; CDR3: CASSLPETELAKNIQYF; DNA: TGTGCCAGCAGTTTACCCGAGACAGAACTAGCCAAAAACATTCAGTACTTC
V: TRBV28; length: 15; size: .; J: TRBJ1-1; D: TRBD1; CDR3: CASRGQGRSGTEAFF; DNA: TGTGCCAGCAGAGGACAGGGGCGTTCGGGCACTGAAGCTTTCTTT
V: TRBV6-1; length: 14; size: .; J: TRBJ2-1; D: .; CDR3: CASSETRQGYEQFF; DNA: TGTGCCAGCAGTGAAACTCGGCAGGGGTATGAGCAGTTCTTC
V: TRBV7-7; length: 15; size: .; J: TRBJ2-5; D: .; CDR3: CASSRTPGIKETQYF; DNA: TGTGCCAGCAGCCGGACCCCGGGGATCAAAGAGACCCAGTACTTC
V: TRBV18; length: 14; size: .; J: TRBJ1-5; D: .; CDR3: CASSRRGGNQPQHF; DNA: TGTGCCAGCTCTCGAAGGGGTGGCAATCAGCCCCAGCATTTT
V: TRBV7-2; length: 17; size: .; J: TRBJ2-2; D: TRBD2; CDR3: CASSLVRLAANTGELFF; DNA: TGTGCCAGCAGCTTAGTGAGACTAGCGGCGAACACCGGGGAGCTGTTTTTT
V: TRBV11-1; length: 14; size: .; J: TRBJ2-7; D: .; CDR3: CASSFPGDSYEQYF; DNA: TGTGCCAGCAGCTTTCCGGGGGACTCCTACGAGCAGTACTTC
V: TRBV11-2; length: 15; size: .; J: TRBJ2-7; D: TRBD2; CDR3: CASSSLAGGVDEQYF; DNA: TGTGCCAGCAGCTCGCTAGCGGGGGGGGTCGACGAGCAGTACTTC
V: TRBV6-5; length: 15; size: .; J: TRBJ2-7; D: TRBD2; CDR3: CASSPPGLAFYEQYF; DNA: TGTGCCAGCAGTCCACCGGGACTAGCGTTCTACGAGCAGTACTTC
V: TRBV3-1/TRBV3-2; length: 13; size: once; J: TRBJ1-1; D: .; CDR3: CASSQFLGTEAFF; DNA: TGTGCCAGCAGCCAATTCCTCGGCACTGAAGCTTTCTTT
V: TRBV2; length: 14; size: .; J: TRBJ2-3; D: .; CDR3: CASSDGGPPDTQYF; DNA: TGTGCCAGCAGTGATGGTGGGCCTCCAGATACGCAGTATTTT
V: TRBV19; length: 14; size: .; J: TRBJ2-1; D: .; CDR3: CASSMGAVYNEQFF; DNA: TGTGCCAGTAGTATGGGCGCAGTTTACAATGAGCAGTTCTTC
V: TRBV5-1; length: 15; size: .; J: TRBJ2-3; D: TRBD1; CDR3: CASSLGQGAIDTQYF; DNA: TGCGCCAGCAGCTTGGGCCAGGGGGCCATAGATACGCAGTATTTT
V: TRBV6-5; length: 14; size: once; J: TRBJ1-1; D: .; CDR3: CASRGQQMNTEAFF; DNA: TGTGCCAGCAGAGGACAGCAGATGAACACTGAAGCTTTCTTT
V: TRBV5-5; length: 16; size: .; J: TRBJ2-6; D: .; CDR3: CASSSLAISGANVLTF; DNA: TGTGCCAGCAGTTCGCTTGCGATCTCTGGGGCCAACGTCCTGACTTTC
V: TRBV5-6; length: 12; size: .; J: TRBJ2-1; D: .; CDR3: CASSRQSDVQFF; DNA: TGTGCCAGCAGCCGACAGTCGGATGTGCAGTTCTTC
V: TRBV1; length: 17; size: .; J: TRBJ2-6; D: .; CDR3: CTSSPSGGHSGANVLTF; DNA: TGCACCAGCAGCCCTTCCGGGGGGCACTCTGGGGCCAACGTCCTGACTTTC
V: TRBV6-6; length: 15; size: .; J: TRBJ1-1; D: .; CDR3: CASSYGAGRRTEAFF; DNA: TGTGCCAGCAGTTACGGGGCGGGGAGAAGGACTGAAGCTTTCTTT
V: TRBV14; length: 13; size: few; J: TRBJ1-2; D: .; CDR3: CASSQGTNYGYTF; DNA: TGTGCCAGCAGCCAAGGGACAAACTATGGCTACACCTTC
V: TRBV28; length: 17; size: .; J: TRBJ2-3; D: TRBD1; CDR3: CASSRGQGIKDTDTQYF; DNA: TGTGCCAGCAGCCGCGGACAGGGGATCAAGGACACAGATACGCAGTATTTT
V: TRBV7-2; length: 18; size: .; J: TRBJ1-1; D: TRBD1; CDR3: CASSLTARGRSRQTEAFF; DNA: TGTGCCAGCAGCTTAACTGCCAGGGGGCGCTCAAGGCAGACTGAAGCTTTCTTT
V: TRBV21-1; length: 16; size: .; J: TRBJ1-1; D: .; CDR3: CASSSRDRGTDTEAFF; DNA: TGTGCCAGCAGCAGCCGGGACAGGGGTACGGACACTGAAGCTTTCTTT
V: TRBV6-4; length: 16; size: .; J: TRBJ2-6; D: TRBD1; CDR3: CASSVGQSSGANVLTF; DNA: TGTGCCAGCAGTGTGGGACAGAGCTCTGGGGCCAACGTCCTGACTTTC
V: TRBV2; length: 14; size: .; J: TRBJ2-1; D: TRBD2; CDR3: CASSETGLAGPQFF; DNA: TGTGCCAGCAGTGAAACGGGACTAGCGGGGCCTCAGTTCTTC
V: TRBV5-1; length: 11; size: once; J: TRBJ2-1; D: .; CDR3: CASNGDNEQFF; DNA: TGCGCCAGCAACGGGGACAATGAGCAGTTCTTC
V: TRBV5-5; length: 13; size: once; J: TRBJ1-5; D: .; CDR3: CARRGWGTQPQHF; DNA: TGTGCCAGGAGGGGGTGGGGCACCCAGCCCCAGCATTTT
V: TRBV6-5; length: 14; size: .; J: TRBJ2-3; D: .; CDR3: CASSLPHQGDTQYF; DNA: TGTGCCAGCAGCCTCCCTCATCAGGGGGATACGCAGTATTTT
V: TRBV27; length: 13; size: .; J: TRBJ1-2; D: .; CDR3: CASSPTGVYGYTF; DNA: TGTGCCAGCAGTCCGACGGGGGTGTATGGCTACACCTTC
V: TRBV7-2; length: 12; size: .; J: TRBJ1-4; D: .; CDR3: CASSFSNEKLFF; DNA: TGTGCCAGCAGCTTCAGTAATGAAAAACTGTTTTTT
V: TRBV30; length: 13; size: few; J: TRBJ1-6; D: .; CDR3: CAWGRREDSPLHF; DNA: TGTGCCTGGGGCCGACGGGAAGATTCACCCCTCCACTTT
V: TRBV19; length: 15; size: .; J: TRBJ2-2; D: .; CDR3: CASTSQGQSTGELFF; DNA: TGTGCCAGTACCTCCCAGGGGCAGTCCACCGGGGAGCTGTTTTTT
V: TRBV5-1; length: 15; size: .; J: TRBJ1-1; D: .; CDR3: CASSLGQPMNTEAFF; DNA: TGCGCCAGCAGCTTGGGACAGCCTATGAACACTGAAGCTTTCTTT
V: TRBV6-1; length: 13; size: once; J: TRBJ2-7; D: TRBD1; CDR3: CASSSGQGGEQYF; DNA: TGTGCCAGCAGTTCCGGACAGGGCGGTGAGCAGTACTTC
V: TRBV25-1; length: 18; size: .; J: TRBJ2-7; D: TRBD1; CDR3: CASSEYFSGQGILYEQYF; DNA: TGTGCCAGCAGTGAATATTTCAGTGGACAGGGGATCTTGTACGAGCAGTACTTC
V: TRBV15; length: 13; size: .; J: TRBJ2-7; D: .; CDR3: CATRTFRSYEQYF; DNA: TGTGCCACGAGGACTTTCCGCTCCTACGAGCAGTACTTC
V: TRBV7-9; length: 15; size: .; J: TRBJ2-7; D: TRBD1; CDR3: CASSRGTGVAYEQYF; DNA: TGTGCCAGCAGCCGGGGGACAGGGGTTGCCTACGAGCAGTACTTC
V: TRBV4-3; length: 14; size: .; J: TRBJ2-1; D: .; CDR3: CASSQDPRGSEQFF; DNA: TGCGCCAGCAGCCAAGATCCTCGAGGTTCTGAGCAGTTCTTC
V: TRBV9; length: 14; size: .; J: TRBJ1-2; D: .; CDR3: CASSVGQGNYGYTF; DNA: TGTGCCAGCAGCGTAGGTCAGGGAAACTATGGCTACACCTTC
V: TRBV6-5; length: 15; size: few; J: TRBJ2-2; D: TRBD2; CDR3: CASIETAGGSGELFF; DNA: TGTGCCAGCATCGAAACAGCGGGGGGTTCTGGGGAGCTGTTTTTT
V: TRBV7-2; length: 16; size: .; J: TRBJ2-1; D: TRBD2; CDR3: CASSLRAGTPGNEQFF; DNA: TGTGCCAGCAGCTTAAGAGCGGGAACCCCCGGGAATGAGCAGTTCTTC
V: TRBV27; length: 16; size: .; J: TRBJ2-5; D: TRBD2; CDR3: CASSPMGLASGETQYF; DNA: TGTGCCAGCAGTCCGATGGGACTAGCGTCTGGGGAGACCCAGTACTTC
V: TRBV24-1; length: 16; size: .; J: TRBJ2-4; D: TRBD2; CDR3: CSLPGTSGGKGPIQYF; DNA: TGCTCCCTACCCGGGACTAGCGGGGGGAAGGGTCCCATTCAGTACTTC
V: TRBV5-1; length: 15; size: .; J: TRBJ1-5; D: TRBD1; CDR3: CASSLGRGQRQPQHF; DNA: TGCGCCAGCAGCTTGGGCAGGGGGCAGCGGCAGCCCCAGCATTTT
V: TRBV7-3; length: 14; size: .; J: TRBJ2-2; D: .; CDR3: CASSLRGTDGELFF; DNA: TGTGCCAGCAGCCTCAGGGGAACGGACGGGGAGCTGTTTTTT
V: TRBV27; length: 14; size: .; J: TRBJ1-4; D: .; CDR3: CASSYIAGDEKLFF; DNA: TGTGCCAGCAGTTATATTGCGGGGGATGAAAAACTGTTTTTT
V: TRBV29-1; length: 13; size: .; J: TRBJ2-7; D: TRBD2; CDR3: CSVETGGGYEQYF; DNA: TGCAGCGTTGAAACAGGCGGGGGCTACGAGCAGTACTTC
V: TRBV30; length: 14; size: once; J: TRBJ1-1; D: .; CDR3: CAWTIGGGAQQAFF; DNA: TGTGCCTGGACCATTGGGGGGGGCGCCCAGCAAGCTTTCTTT
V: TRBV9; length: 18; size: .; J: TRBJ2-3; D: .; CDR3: CASSVESYYYGKSDTQYF; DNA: TGTGCCAGCAGCGTTGAATCTTACTACTACGGAAAGTCAGATACGCAGTATTTT
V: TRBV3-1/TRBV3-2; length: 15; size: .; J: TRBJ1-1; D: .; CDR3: CASSHHRAMNTEAFF; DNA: TGTGCCAGCAGCCACCACAGGGCGATGAACACTGAAGCTTTCTTT
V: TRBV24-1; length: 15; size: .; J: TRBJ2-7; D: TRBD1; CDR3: CATSGPPGQPYEQYF; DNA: TGTGCCACCAGTGGCCCTCCGGGACAGCCCTACGAGCAGTACTTC